The 27 T cell receptor beta chains presented below share a single source sample, sequenced in a study of cytomegalovirus exposure and HLA in healthy donors. The table came from immunoSEQ multiplex PCR; TCRdb's copy has only in-frame clones and leaves some out. The sample contains roughly 90,000 clones, around 93% of which appear only once. The sample taken for sequencing was PBMCs. Every receptor here comes from a woman aged 25 to 39 in good health and CMV-seropositive.

The chain has TRBV19 and TRBJ1-5, with a possible D match to TRBD1 (5 bases). The V and J ends lost 9 bases and 0 bases respectively, with 12 bases between them. This CDR3 spans 14 amino acids. Germline values: CDR1 LNHDA, CDR2 SQIVND (reference sequence). The CDR3 DNA sequence: TGTGCCAGCCTTGGACACTATAGCAATCAGCCCCAGCATTTT. This sequence encodes CASLGHYSNQPQHF.

The CDR3 coding sequence is TGTGCCAGCAGCCAAGTGGCGACTAGCGGGCAAGGCAATGAGCAGTTCTTC. It codes for CASSQVATSGQGNEQFF. This chain joins TRBV4-2 and TRBJ2-1, with TRBD2 matching 10 bases. The CDR3 consists of 17 residues. V shed 1 base and J 6 bases; nucleotides not matched to a gene: 9. In germline, CDR1 is LGHNA, CDR2 YNFKEQ.

With regard to this clone: Other DNA sequences in the same sample also yield this CDR3. The rearrangement uses TRBV18 and TRBJ1-4; D may be TRBD1 (6 bases). Germline lookup yields CDR1 KGHSH and CDR2 LQKENI. The V gene lost 0 bases and the J gene lost 10 bases, with 6 bases spanning the gap. The CDR3 is made up of 12 amino acids. The CDR3 DNA sequence: TGTGCCAGCTCACCACCAGGGGGAAAACTGTTTTTT. Amino acid sequence: CASSPPGGKLFF.

This chain joins TRBV28 and TRBJ1-5; perhaps TRBD1 as D (6 bases). Germline V gene sequence: CDR1 MDHEN, CDR2 SYDVKM. The germline V and J ends were trimmed by 7 bases and 3 bases, with 16 bases remaining between them. The CDR3 runs to 15 residues. Written as DNA, the CDR3 is TGTGCCAGCAATCTCCCGACAGGCGTCAATCAGCCCCAGCATTTT. Protein product: CASNLPTGVNQPQHF.

The chain recombines TRBV21-1 with TRBJ2-6; TRBD1 is taken as the D call from the table, unchecked against the DNA. TRBV21-1 is noted as a pseudogene. This CDR3 region has 21 residues. CDR3 DNA sequence: TGTGCCAGCAGCAAACATCGTGGGCAGGTGGAAGGATGCTCTGGGGCCAACGTCCTGACTTTC. As protein: CASSKHRGQVEGCSGANVLTF.

The gene calls are TRBV9 and TRBJ2-3; TRBD2 matches 8 bases. V lost 2 bases to trimming and J lost 2 bases; unmatched junction nucleotides: 7. This CDR3 has 16 residues. Germline V gives CDR1 SGDLS, CDR2 YYNGEE. The chain's CDR3 is CASSVVGLADTDTQYF. CDR3 in DNA: TGTGCCAGCAGCGTCGTAGGACTAGCCGACACAGATACGCAGTATTTT. Full variable domain (rest looked up from reference TRBV9 and TRBJ2-3): DSGVTQTPKHLITATGQRVTLRCSPRSGDLSVYWYQQSLDQGLQFLIQYYNGEERAKGNILERFSAQQFPDLHSELNLSSLELGDSALYFCASSVVGLADTDTQYFGPGTRLTVL.

This chain joins TRBV30 and TRBJ2-1, with 7 bases aligning to TRBD2. CDR3 length: 16 amino acids. Losses at the gene ends were 0 bases for V and 9 bases for J; bases not matched to a gene: 14. CDR1 and CDR2 from the germline V gene are GTSNPN and SVGIG (reference sequence). For the CDR3, the DNA is TGTGCCTGGAGTGTAGGGGCTCGGCGGGAGTGGGGTGAGCAGTTCTTC. Its protein is CAWSVGARREWGEQFF.

This chain uses TRBV9 with TRBJ2-5; TRBD2 matches 14 bases. Trimming cost V 2 bases and J 5 bases; bases outside gene matches: 11. CDR3 length: 18 amino acids. From germline, CDR1 is SGDLS and CDR2 YYNGEE. CDR3 sequence reads: CASSVGLAGGAWTETQYF. The CDR3 DNA reads as TGTGCCAGCAGCGTTGGACTAGCGGGAGGAGCGTGGACGGAGACCCAGTACTTC.

This chain uses TRBV10-3 with TRBJ1-2; D remains ambiguous. The V gene's germline CDR1 is ENHRY and CDR2 SYGVKD. V was shortened by 2 bases and J by 1 base, with 17 bases between the two germline ends. CDR3 length: 17 amino acids. The CDR3 here is CAISEEALTPLNYGYTF. DNA of the CDR3: TGTGCCATCAGTGAGGAGGCCTTAACCCCCCTTAACTATGGCTACACCTTC.

The chain carries TRBV29-1 and TRBJ1-1; tentative D call: TRBD1 (6 bases). The CDR3 runs to 11 residues. Germline CDR1 and CDR2: SQVTM and ANQGSEA. Trimming stripped 4 bases from V and 3 bases from J, with 6 bases between. CDR3 nucleotides: TGCAGCGTTGCAGGGGACACTGAAGCTTTCTTT. This gives the protein CSVAGDTEAFF.

The rearrangement uses TRBV5-6 and TRBJ2-1; D unclear. CDR1 SGHDT and CDR2 YYEEEE come from the germline V gene. This CDR3 has 14 amino acids. V lost 4 bases to trimming and J lost 6 bases, with 14 bases between them. The CDR3 DNA is TGTGCCAGCAGCCACCGGGTTTTAACCAATGAGCAGTTCTTC. Translating gives CASSHRVLTNEQFF.

The chain employs TRBV2 and TRBJ2-4; D unresolved. The CDR3 has 13 amino acids. V lost 6 bases to trimming and J lost 8 bases, with 14 bases between them. Germline V gene sequence: CDR1 SNHLY, CDR2 FYNNEI. This CDR3 is CASSGGPLDIQYF. CDR3 nucleotides: TGTGCCAGCAGCGGCGGTCCCCTCGACATTCAGTACTTC. The full variable domain, with the rest looked up from reference TRBV2 and TRBJ2-4, is EPEVTQTPSHQVTQMGQEVILRCVPISNHLYFYWYRQILGQKVEFLVSFYNNEISEKSEIFDDQFSVERPDGSNFTLKIRSTKLEDSAMYFCASSGGPLDIQYFGAGTRLSVL.

The gene calls are TRBV28 and TRBJ1-3; TRBD1 might be the D (6 bases). The CDR3 runs to 11 residues. Germline V lookup: CDR1 MDHEN, CDR2 SYDVKM. V was shortened by 9 bases and J by 11 bases, with 14 bases between the two germline ends. The CDR3 is CASQQGIPIYF. As DNA, the CDR3 is TGTGCCAGTCAACAGGGAATCCCCATATATTTT.

In its sample, this clone was seen a few times. The genes are TRBV6-5 and TRBJ2-7; 7 nucleotides align to TRBD2. The CDR3 contains 13 residues. Germline-derived CDR1 and CDR2 are MNHEY and SVGAGI. Trimming at V came to 6 bases and at J to 6 bases, leaving 8 bases not matched to a gene. The CDR3 protein is CASSLWRGSEQYF. CDR3 DNA: TGTGCCAGCAGCCTATGGCGGGGGTCCGAGCAGTACTTC.

This chain joins TRBV23-1 and TRBJ1-5; D unclear. TRBV23-1 qualifies as an ORF whose function is uncertain. This CDR3 has 12 amino acids. Trimming stripped 8 bases from V and 7 bases from J, with 12 bases between. The CDR3 DNA sequence: TGCGCCAGCCCAAAGCCGCGGCAGCCCCAGCATTTT. Residues: CASPKPRQPQHF.

This sequence joins TRBV29-1 and TRBJ2-7; TRBD1 might be the D (6 bases). This CDR3 comprises 13 residues. V dropped 6 bases and J dropped 1 base, with 13 bases sitting between them. Germline CDR1 reads SQVTM; CDR2 reads ANQGSEA. Here the CDR3 DNA reads TGCAGCGTCCGTCGAGGACAGTCCTACGAGCAGTACTTC. Amino acid sequence: CSVRRGQSYEQYF.

This clone was recorded a few times. J is TRBJ2-7 and V is TRBV4-3; possible D gene TRBD2, 6 bases. Trimming cost V 4 bases and J 0 bases, with 10 bases left between them. Germline V gives CDR1 LGHNA, CDR2 YSLEER. CDR3 size: 14 residues. In DNA, the CDR3 is TGCGCCAGCAGCCCAGGGACTCACTCCTACGAGCAGTACTTC. Translated: CASSPGTHSYEQYF.

The chain combines TRBV13 with TRBJ1-2; no clear D. Germline lookup yields CDR1 PRHDT and CDR2 FYEKMQ (reference sequence). Trimming pared 5 bases from V and 8 bases from J, leaving 15 bases between. This CDR3 has 13 residues. CDR3 nucleotide sequence: TGTGCCAGCAGCCTTACGGACCGGGGAGGCTACACCTTC. Protein product: CASSLTDRGGYTF.

This clone was detected only once. This chain joins TRBV27 and TRBJ2-7, with D hard to call. Germline V CDR1 and CDR2: MNHEY, SMNVEV (reference sequence). CDR3 length: 15 residues. V dropped 6 bases and J dropped 0 bases, with 15 bases sitting between them. DNA of the CDR3: TGTGCCAGCAGCCCGGATTTGAGGAGCTCCTACGAGCAGTACTTC. This translates into CASSPDLRSSYEQYF.

The V call is TRBV11-3, the J call TRBJ2-7, with D possibly matching TRBD1 (5 bases). The germline V gene encodes CDR1 SGHNT and CDR2 YENEEA. CDR3 length: 13 amino acids. Trimming pared 1 base from V and 4 bases from J, leaving 8 bases between. Written as DNA, the CDR3 is TGTGCCAGCAGCTTAGGACAGAAATACGAGCAGTACTTC. Amino acid sequence: CASSLGQKYEQYF.

J is TRBJ2-7 and V is TRBV6-5; TRBD2 might be the D (5 bases). Germline CDR1 reads MNHEY; CDR2 reads SVGAGI. V dropped 2 bases and J dropped 0 bases, with 11 bases sitting between them. The CDR3 spans 15 residues. In DNA, the CDR3 is TGTGCCAGCAGTTACCTGGACTCCAGCTCCTACGAGCAGTACTTC. Translation gives CASSYLDSSSYEQYF.

The chain employs TRBV16 and TRBJ1-1; D gene unclear. This CDR3 has 16 residues. CDR1 is KGHSY and CDR2 is FQNENV in the germline V gene. Between the trimmed V and J ends, which lost 1 base and 0 bases, there was a span of 12 bases. The CDR3 loop reads CASSQYLGRMNTEAFF. DNA for the CDR3: TGTGCCAGCAGCCAATACTTGGGGAGAATGAACACTGAAGCTTTCTTT.

The gene calls are TRBV2 and TRBJ2-1; TRBD2 matches 10 bases. CDR1 and CDR2 (germline): SNHLY, FYNNEI. This CDR3 spans 19 amino acids. With 5 bases clipped from V and 3 bases from J, the junction kept 16 bases outside the gene matches. The CDR3 DNA reads TGTGCCAGCAGTCCACCGGGACTAGCGTTAGGGGGGTACTACAATGAGCAGTTCTTC. It encodes CASSPPGLALGGYYNEQFF.

Turning to this clone: Distinct nucleotide sequences in the sample also encode this CDR3. This chain connects TRBV2 to TRBJ2-1, with D hard to call. V lost 3 bases and J lost 0, with 12 bases in between. Germline values: CDR1 SNHLY, CDR2 FYNNEI. There are 16 residues in the CDR3. The CDR3 DNA is TGTGCCAGCAGTGATCCCAGGCTGAGCTCCTACAATGAGCAGTTCTTC. This sequence encodes CASSDPRLSSYNEQFF.

This clone was detected only a few times. This sequence joins TRBV10-3 and TRBJ2-3, with D perhaps matching TRBD1 (6 bases). Germline lookup yields CDR1 ENHRY and CDR2 SYGVKD. V gave up 6 bases and J gave up 2 bases, with 9 bases separating them. The CDR3 length is 13 residues. Here the CDR3 reads CAISRDTTDTQYF. CDR3 DNA sequence: TGTGCCATCAGCCGGGACACCACAGATACGCAGTATTTT.

The chain carries TRBV7-9 and TRBJ2-7, with TRBD1 as a possible D gene (5 bases). The V gene's germline CDR1 is SEHNR and CDR2 FQNEAQ (reference sequence). There are 12 residues in the CDR3. V was shortened by 4 bases and J by 3 bases, with 7 bases between the two germline ends. This CDR3 is CASSYDSYEQYF. The CDR3 DNA follows: TGTGCCAGCAGCTATGACAGCTACGAGCAGTACTTC. Using reference TRBV7-9 and TRBJ2-7 for the parts outside the CDR3, the full variable domain is DTGVSQNPRHKITKRGQNVTFRCDPISEHNRLYWYRQTLGQGPEFLTYFQNEAQLEKSRLLSDRFSAERPKGSFSTLEIQRTEQGDSAMYLCASSYDSYEQYFGPGTRLTVT.

The chain links TRBV30 to TRBJ2-7; TRBD1 aligns across 8 bases. The CDR3 runs to 12 residues. The J segment lost 3 bases and the V segment lost 3 bases, leaving 1 base of the junction unmatched. Germline V CDR1 and CDR2: GTSNPN, SVGIG (reference sequence). The CDR3 DNA is TGTGCCTGGAGCAGGGGGCTCTACGAGCAGTACTTC. Its protein product is CAWSRGLYEQYF.